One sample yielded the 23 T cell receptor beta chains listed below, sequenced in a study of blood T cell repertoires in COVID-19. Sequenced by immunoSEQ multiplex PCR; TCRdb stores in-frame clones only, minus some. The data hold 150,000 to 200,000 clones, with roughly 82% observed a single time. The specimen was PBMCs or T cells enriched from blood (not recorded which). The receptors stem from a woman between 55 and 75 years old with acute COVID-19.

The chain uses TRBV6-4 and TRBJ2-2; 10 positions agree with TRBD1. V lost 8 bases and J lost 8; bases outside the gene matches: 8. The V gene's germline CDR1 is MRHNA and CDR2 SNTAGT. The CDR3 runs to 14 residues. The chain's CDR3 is CASQPDRGQGELFF. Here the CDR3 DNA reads TGTGCCAGCCAGCCTGACAGGGGGCAAGGGGAGCTGTTTTTT.

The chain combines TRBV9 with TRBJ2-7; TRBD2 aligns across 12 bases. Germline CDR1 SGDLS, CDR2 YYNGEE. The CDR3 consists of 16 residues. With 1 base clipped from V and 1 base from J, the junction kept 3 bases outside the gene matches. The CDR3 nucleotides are TGTGCCAGCAGCGTACAGGGGACTAGCGGGTCCTACGAGCAGTACTTC. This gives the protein CASSVQGTSGSYEQYF.

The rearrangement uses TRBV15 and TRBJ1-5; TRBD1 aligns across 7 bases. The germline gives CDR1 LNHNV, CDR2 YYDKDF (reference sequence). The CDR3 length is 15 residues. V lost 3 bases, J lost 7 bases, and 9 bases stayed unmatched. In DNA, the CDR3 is TGTGCCACCAGCAGGGAGACAGGGCGGGGACAGCCCCAGCATTTT. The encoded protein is CATSRETGRGQPQHF.

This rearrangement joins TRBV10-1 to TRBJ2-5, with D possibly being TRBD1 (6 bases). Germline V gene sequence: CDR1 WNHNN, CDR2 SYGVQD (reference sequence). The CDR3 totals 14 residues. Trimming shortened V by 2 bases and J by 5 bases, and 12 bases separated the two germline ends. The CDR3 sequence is CASSEMGAGETQYF. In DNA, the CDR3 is TGCGCCAGCAGTGAGATGGGGGCCGGGGAGACCCAGTACTTC.

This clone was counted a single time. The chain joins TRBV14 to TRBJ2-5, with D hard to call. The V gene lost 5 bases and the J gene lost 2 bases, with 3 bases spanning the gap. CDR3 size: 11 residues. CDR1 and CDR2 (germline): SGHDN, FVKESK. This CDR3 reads CASSLQETQYF. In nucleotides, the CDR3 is TGTGCCAGCAGCTTACAAGAGACCCAGTACTTC.

The chain's CDR3 is CASSLADTNQPQHF. The CDR3 DNA reads as TGTGCCAGCAGCTTAGCCGACACTAATCAGCCCCAGCATTTT. V usage is TRBV7-9 and J usage is TRBJ1-5; D is undetermined. The CDR3 runs 14 residues. CDR1 is SEHNR, CDR2 FQNEAQ, per germline (reference sequence). V was pared by 0 bases and J by 4 bases, with 7 bases between.

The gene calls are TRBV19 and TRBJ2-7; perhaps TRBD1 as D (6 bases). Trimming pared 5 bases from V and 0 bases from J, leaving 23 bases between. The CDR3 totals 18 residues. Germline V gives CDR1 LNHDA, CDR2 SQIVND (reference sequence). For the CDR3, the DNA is TGTGCCAGTAGTGTGGGACACCTGAAAGGGATAAGCTCCTACGAGCAGTACTTC. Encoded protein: CASSVGHLKGISSYEQYF.

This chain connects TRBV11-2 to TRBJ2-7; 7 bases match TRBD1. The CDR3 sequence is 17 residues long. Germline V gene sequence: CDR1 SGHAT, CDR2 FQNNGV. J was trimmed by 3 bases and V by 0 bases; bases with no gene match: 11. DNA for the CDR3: TGTGCCAGCAGCTTAGATCGGACAGGCATGAACTTCTACGAGCAGTACGTC. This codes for CASSLDRTGMNFYEQYV.

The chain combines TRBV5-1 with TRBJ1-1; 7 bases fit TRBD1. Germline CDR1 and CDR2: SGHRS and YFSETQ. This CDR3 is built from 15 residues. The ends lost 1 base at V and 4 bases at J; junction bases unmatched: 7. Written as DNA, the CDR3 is TGCGCCAGCAGCTTGCCATCACAGGGGACCACTGAAGCTTTCTTT. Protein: CASSLPSQGTTEAFF.

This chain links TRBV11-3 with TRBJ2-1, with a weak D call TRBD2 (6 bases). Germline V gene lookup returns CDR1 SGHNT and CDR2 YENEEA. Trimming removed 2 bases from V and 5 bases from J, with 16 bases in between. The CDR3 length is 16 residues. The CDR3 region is CASSLSTGAHHNEQFF. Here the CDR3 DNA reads TGTGCCAGCAGCTTATCAACGGGAGCCCATCACAATGAGCAGTTCTTC. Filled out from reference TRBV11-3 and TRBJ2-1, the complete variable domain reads EAGVVQSPRYKIIEKKQPVAFWCNPISGHNTLYWYLQNLGQGPELLIRYENEEAVDDSQLPKDRFSAERLKGVDSTLKIQPAELGDSAVYLCASSLSTGAHHNEQFFGPGTRLTVL.

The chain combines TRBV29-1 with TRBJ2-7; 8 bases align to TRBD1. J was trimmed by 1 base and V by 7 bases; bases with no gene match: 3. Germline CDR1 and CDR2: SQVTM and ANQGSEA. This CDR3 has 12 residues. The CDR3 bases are TGCAGCGGCCGGACAGGGTCCTACGAGCAGTACTTC. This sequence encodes CSGRTGSYEQYF.

The CDR3 protein is CASSWDSQDTQYF. The CDR3 coding sequence is TGCGCCAGCAGCTGGGACTCTCAAGATACGCAGTATTTT. The gene calls are TRBV5-1 and TRBJ2-3; D is perhaps TRBD2 (6 bases). This CDR3 has 13 amino acids. V was cut by 3 bases and J by 5 bases, with 10 bases left in between. In germline, CDR1 is SGHRS, CDR2 YFSETQ.

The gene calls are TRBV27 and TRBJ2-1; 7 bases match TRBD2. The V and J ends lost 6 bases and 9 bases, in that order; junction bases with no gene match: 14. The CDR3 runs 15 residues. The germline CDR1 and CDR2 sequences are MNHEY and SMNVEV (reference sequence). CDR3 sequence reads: CASSLGLVSPAEQFF. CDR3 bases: TGTGCCAGCAGCCTAGGACTAGTGTCCCCCGCTGAGCAGTTCTTC.

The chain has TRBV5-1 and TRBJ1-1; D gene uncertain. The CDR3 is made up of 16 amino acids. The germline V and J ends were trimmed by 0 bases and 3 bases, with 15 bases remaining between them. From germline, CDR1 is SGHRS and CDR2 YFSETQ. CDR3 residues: CASSLEGGGGDTEAFF. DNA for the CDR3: TGCGCCAGCAGCTTGGAAGGCGGAGGCGGGGACACTGAAGCTTTCTTT.

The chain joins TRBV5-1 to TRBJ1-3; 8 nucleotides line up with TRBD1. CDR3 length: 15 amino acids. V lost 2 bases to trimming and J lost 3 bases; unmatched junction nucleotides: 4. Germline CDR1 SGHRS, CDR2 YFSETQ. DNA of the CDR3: TGCGCCAGCAGCTTCTCGACAGGGGATGGAAACACCATATATTTT. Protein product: CASSFSTGDGNTIYF.

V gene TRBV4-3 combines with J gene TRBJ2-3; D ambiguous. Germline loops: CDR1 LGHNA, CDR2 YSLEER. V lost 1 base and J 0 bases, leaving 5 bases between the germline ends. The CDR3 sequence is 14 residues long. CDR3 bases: TGCGCCAGCAGCCAAGTTTCTAGCACAGATACGCAGTATTTT. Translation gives CASSQVSSTDTQYF.

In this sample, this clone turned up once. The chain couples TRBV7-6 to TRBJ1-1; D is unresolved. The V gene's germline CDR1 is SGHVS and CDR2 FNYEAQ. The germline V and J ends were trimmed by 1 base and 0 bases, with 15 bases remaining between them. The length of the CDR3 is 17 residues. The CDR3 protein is CASSLGGGGDMNTEAFF. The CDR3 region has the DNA TGTGCCAGCAGCTTAGGTGGAGGTGGAGATATGAACACTGAAGCTTTCTTT. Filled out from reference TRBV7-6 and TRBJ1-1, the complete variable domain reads GAGVSQSPRYKVTKRGQDVALRCDPISGHVSLYWYRQALGQGPEFLTYFNYEAQQDKSGLPNDRFSAERPEGSISTLTIQRTEQRDSAMYRCASSLGGGGDMNTEAFFGQGTRLTVV.

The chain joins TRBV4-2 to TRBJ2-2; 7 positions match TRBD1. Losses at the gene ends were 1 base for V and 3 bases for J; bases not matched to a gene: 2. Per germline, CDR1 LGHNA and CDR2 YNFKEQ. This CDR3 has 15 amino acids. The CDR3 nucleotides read TGTGCCAGCAGCCAAGTACAGGGGTACACCGGGGAGCTGTTTTTT. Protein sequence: CASSQVQGYTGELFF.

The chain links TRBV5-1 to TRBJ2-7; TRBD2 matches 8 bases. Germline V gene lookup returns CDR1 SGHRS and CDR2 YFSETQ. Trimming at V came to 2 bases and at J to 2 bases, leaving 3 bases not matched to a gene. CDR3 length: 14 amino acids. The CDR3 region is CASSLKGLAYEQYF. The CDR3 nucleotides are TGCGCCAGCAGCTTAAAGGGACTAGCCTACGAGCAGTACTTC.

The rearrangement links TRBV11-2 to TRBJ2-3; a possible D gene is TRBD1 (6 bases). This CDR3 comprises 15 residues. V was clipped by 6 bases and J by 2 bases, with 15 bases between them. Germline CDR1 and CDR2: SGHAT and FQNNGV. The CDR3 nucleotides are TGTGCCAGCAGAAAATCTGGGGGCCTCACAGATACGCAGTATTTT. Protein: CASRKSGGLTDTQYF.

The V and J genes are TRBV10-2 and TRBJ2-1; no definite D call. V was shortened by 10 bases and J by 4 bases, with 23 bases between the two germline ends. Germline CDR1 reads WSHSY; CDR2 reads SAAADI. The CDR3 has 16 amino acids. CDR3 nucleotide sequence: TGCGCCACGTCTACTACGAACTACCAGATATACAATGAGCAGTTCTTC. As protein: CATSTTNYQIYNEQFF.

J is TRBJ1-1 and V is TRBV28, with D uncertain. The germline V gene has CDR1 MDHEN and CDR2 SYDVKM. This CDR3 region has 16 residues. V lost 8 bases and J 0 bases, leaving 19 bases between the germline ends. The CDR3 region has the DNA TGTGCCAGCTGCCTTGGCGGCAAGAAAATGAACACTGAAGCTTTCTTT. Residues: CASCLGGKKMNTEAFF. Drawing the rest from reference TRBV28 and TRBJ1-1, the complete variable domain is DVKVTQSSRYLVKRTGEKVFLECVQDMDHENMFWYRQDPGLGLRLIYFSYDVKMKEKGDIPEGYSVSREKKERFSLILESASTNQTSMYLCASCLGGKKMNTEAFFGQGTRLTVV.

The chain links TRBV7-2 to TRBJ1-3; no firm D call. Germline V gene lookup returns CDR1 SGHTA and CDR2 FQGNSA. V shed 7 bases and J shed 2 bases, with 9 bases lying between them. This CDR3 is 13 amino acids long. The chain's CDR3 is CASTRGTGNTIYF. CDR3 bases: TGTGCCAGCACCCGCGGAACTGGAAACACCATATATTTT.